The clone carrying this TCR beta chain has a single count. Antigen specificity is unknown. This sample was included in a study of shared clonotypes between healthy human individuals. Overall study results and limits: In several donors, approximately 5% of naive CD4 clonotypes appeared in common. Memory subsets generally showed smaller estimated richness than naive subsets did.

CD45RO-negative, CCR7-positively selected cells formed the naive CD8 fraction, excluding terminally differentiated effector memory CD45RA+ cells. Nashville, Tennessee was home to all donors, who were Caucasian adults. Generated by immunoSEQ multiplex PCR, the TCRdb table keeps only in-frame clones and is missing some. The profile shows around 2.1 million clones, about 93% of them singletons. This clonotype was sampled from a man younger than 35 in good health. Some clones in this sample may be carry-over from other donors' samples. The sample consisted of naive CD8+ T cells from PBMCs.

The CDR3 DNA reads as TGTGCCAGCAGTTACTCGACTAGGCGGGAGTTCGAGCAGTACTTC. This translates into CASSYSTRREFEQYF. The gene calls are TRBV6-5 and TRBJ2-7; 7 bases align to TRBD2. This CDR3 comprises 15 residues. Trimming at V came to 0 bases and at J to 6 bases, leaving 8 bases not matched to a gene. From germline, CDR1 is MNHEY and CDR2 SVGAGI.